This record covers a single T cell receptor (beta chain). What it recognizes is unknown. The junction and the germline gene differ at one end; a read error may be behind it. It was from around 18-30 mg of unsorted bulk tissue that RNA and DNA were co-extracted. This sample was taken from a study of tumor-infiltrating lymphocytes in primary liver carcinoma. This CDR3 comprises 15 residues. Per germline, CDR1 SGHAT and CDR2 FQNNGV. Points from the study as a whole: Only about 7-25% of top clones occurred in every one of the five tumor regions.

With around 490 ng total RNA as template and a constant-region primer, TCR beta cDNA was made. Slightly modified ARM-PCR with three nested multiplex PCR rounds yielded TCR beta libraries. The study ran its first two PCR rounds for 9 to 10 cycles each, using TRBV1-TRBV30 forward primers and a C-beta reverse primer. TCRdb recomputed calls from the multiplex PCR reads with MiXCR, one row per CDR3 protein. The sample lists 70,000 to 85,000 distinct CDR3 sequences, about 70% occurring once. The sequence was collected from a woman aged 55-69 years with primary liver carcinoma and hepatitis B virus infection. Sequenced input: liver tumor tissue from sampling region 4. Noted subset: tumor region T4, right-lateral pole. The chain uses TRBV11-2 and TRBJ2-7, with D uncertain. The CDR3 DNA sequence: TGTGTCAGCAACTTGGACCCAGGCCATACGTCCGAGCAGTACTTC. This sequence encodes CVSNLDPGHTSEQYF.